This entry lists 10 T cell receptor beta chains sequenced from one sample in a study of blood T cell repertoires in COVID-19. Assay used: immunoSEQ multiplex PCR; TCRdb lists only in-frame clones, some missing. This sample yields around 310,000 clones, of which roughly 90% are seen a single time; more than 0.85% belongs to the top ten. The sample was peripheral blood. The receptors were sampled from a woman aged 40-49 years with COVID-19, enrolled during active disease.

The V and J genes are TRBV10-2 and TRBJ2-3, with 7 bases lining up with TRBD1. The CDR3 is made up of 16 amino acids. Trimming removed 0 bases from V and 3 bases from J; junction bases left unmatched: 6. Germline CDR1 WSHSY, CDR2 SAAADI. The CDR3 region is CASSESGDRVTDTQYF. The CDR3 DNA is TGCGCCAGCAGTGAGTCAGGAGACAGGGTGACAGATACGCAGTATTTT.

The chain is built from TRBV28 and TRBJ2-3; TRBD2 matches at 9 bases. The V segment lost 6 bases and the J segment 2 bases; nucleotides outside the gene matches: 3. CDR1 and CDR2 from the germline V gene are MDHEN and SYDVKM. CDR3 length: 14 residues. The CDR3 reads CASRGLANTDTQYF. The CDR3, as DNA: TGTGCCAGCAGAGGACTAGCGAACACAGATACGCAGTATTTT.

Worth noting for this clone: The sample contains more than one DNA sequence encoding this CDR3. The chain carries TRBV6-5 and TRBJ1-5; 7 bases match TRBD1. Germline CDR1 reads MNHEY; CDR2 reads SVGAGI. The CDR3 sequence is 14 residues long. The V gene end was trimmed by 8 bases and the J gene end by 1 base; junction bases not matched to a gene: 5. The CDR3 sequence: CASGEGASNQPQHF. Written as DNA, the CDR3 is TGTGCCAGCGGCGAGGGGGCAAGCAATCAGCCCCAGCATTTT.

J is TRBJ2-2 and V is TRBV24-1; 12 bases are shared with TRBD2. Germline assignment: CDR1 KGHDR and CDR2 SFDVKD. The J segment lost 4 bases and the V segment lost 3 bases, leaving 8 bases of the junction unmatched. The CDR3 contains 18 residues. Here the CDR3 reads CATSDTLAGGPSTGELFF. The CDR3, as DNA: TGTGCCACCAGTGATACGCTAGCGGGGGGGCCGAGCACCGGGGAGCTGTTTTTT.

The chain has TRBV6-2 or TRBV6-3 and TRBJ1-5; TRBD1 matches at 10 bases. V shed 6 bases, J shed 5 bases, and the junction held 10 bases outside the gene matches. This CDR3 contains 16 residues. The V gene's germline CDR1 is MNHEY and CDR2 SVGEGT. In DNA form, the CDR3 reads TGTGCCAGCAGCCGACAGGGGGCGGCCCCACATCAGCCCCAGCATTTT. Protein: CASSRQGAAPHQPQHF.

The V and J genes are TRBV15 and TRBJ1-6; tentative D call: TRBD1 (6 bases). The V gene's germline CDR1 is LNHNV and CDR2 YYDKDF (reference sequence). The CDR3 loop spans 15 amino acids. Trimming stripped 0 bases from V and 9 bases from J, with 12 bases between. The CDR3 here is CATSRDRGEGSPLHF. In nucleotides, the CDR3 is TGTGCCACCAGCAGAGATAGGGGGGAGGGTTCACCCCTCCACTTT.

J is TRBJ1-5 and V is TRBV28; a possible D gene is TRBD1 (5 bases). The CDR3 contains 15 residues. V lost 5 bases, J lost 5 bases, and 16 bases lay in between. Germline V lookup: CDR1 MDHEN, CDR2 SYDVKM. This CDR3 is CASSGSRASDQPQHF. The CDR3 DNA reads as TGTGCCAGCAGTGGATCCAGGGCGAGTGATCAGCCCCAGCATTTT.

The V gene is TRBV3-1 (or the pseudogene TRBV3-2), the J gene TRBJ1-3; D possibly corresponds to TRBD1 (5 bases). The CDR3 runs to 16 residues. Trimming took 3 bases from V and 0 from J, leaving 12 bases between them. The V gene's germline CDR1 is LGHDT and CDR2 YNNKEL (reference sequence). CDR3 DNA: TGTGCCAGCAGCCAGGACACAGAGAGCTCTGGAAACACCATATATTTT. Its protein product is CASSQDTESSGNTIYF.

The chain combines TRBV7-8 with TRBJ1-1, with D hard to call. Germline values: CDR1 SGHVS, CDR2 FQNEAQ. Trimming cost V 3 bases and J 7 bases, with 21 bases left between them. The CDR3 extends over 16 amino acids. The CDR3 reads CASSFTNPIDGSEAFF. The CDR3, as DNA: TGTGCCAGCAGCTTTACTAATCCGATAGACGGGAGTGAAGCTTTCTTT.

The CDR3 spells CASSRGGAHTDTQYF. In nucleotides, the CDR3 is TGTGCCAGCAGTCGGGGCGGGGCCCACACAGATACGCAGTATTTT. The chain uses TRBV6-2 or TRBV6-3 and TRBJ2-3; tentative D call: TRBD2 (6 bases). The germline V gene has CDR1 MNHEY and CDR2 SVGEGT. Trimming stripped 5 bases from V and 2 bases from J, with 14 bases between. This CDR3 is 15 amino acids long.